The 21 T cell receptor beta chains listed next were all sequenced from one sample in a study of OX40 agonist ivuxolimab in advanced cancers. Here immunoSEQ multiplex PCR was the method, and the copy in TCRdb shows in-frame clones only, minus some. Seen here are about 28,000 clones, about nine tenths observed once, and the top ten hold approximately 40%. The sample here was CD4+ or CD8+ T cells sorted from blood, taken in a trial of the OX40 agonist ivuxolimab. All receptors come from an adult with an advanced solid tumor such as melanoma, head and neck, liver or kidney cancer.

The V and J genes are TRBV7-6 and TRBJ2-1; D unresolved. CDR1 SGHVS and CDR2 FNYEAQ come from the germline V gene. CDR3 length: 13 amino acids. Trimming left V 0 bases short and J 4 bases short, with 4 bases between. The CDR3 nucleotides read TGTGCCAGCAGCTTAGCGCCATACAATGAGCAGTTCTTC. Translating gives CASSLAPYNEQFF. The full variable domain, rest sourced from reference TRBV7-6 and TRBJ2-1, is GAGVSQSPRYKVTKRGQDVALRCDPISGHVSLYWYRQALGQGPEFLTYFNYEAQQDKSGLPNDRFSAERPEGSISTLTIQRTEQRDSAMYRCASSLAPYNEQFFGPGTRLTVL.

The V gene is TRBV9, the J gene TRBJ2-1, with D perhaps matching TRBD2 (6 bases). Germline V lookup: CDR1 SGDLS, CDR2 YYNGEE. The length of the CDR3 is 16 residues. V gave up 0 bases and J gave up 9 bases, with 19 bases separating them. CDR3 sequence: CASSVGAGPLPGEQFF. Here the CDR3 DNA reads TGTGCCAGCAGCGTAGGGGCGGGACCCCTTCCAGGTGAGCAGTTCTTC.

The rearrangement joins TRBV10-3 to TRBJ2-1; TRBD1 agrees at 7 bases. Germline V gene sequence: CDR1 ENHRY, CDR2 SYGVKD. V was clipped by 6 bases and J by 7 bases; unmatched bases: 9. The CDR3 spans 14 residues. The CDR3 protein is CAISSGGSGNEQFF. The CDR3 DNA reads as TGTGCCATCAGCTCAGGGGGATCTGGGAATGAGCAGTTCTTC.

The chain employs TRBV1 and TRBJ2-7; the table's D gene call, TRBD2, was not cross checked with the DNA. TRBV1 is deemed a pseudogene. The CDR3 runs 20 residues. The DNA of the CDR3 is TGCACCAGCAGCCAAGATAGAGGGACTAGCGGGAGTCTATTTTTCTACGAGCAGTACTTC. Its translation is CTSSQDRGTSGSLFFYEQYF.

CDR3 sequence: CASTFVFGAPGELFF. The CDR3, as DNA: TGTGCCAGCACCTTTGTTTTCGGGGCCCCCGGGGAGCTGTTTTTT. This chain uses TRBV5-6 with TRBJ2-2; either TRBD1 or TRBD2 may supply D (5 bases each). V lost 6 bases, J lost 6 bases, and 18 bases lay in between. The CDR3 is made up of 15 amino acids. Germline V lookup: CDR1 SGHDT, CDR2 YYEEEE.

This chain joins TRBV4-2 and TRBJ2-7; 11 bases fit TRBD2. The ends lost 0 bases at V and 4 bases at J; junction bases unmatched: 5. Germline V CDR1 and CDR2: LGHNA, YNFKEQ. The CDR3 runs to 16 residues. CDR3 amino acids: CASSQDPTSGSYEQYF. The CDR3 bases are TGTGCCAGCAGCCAAGATCCCACTAGCGGGAGTTACGAGCAGTACTTC.

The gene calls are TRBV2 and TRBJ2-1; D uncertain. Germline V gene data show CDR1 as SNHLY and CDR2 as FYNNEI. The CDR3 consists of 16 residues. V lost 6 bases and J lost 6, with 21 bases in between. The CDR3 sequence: CASRGGRTGWGNEQFF. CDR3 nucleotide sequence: TGTGCCAGCAGGGGCGGTCGTACCGGTTGGGGCAATGAGCAGTTCTTC.

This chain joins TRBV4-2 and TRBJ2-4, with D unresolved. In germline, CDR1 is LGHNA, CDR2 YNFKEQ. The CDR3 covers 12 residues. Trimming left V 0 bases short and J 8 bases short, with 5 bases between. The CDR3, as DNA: TGTGCCAGCAGCCAAGATCCTTACATTCAGTACTTC. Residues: CASSQDPYIQYF.

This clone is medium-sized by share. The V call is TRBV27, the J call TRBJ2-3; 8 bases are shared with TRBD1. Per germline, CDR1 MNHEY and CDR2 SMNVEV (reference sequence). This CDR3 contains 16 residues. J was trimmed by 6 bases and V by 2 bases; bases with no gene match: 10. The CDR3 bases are TGTGCCAGCAGTTTAATCAGAGCAGGGGGCATGGATACGCAGTATTTT. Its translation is CASSLIRAGGMDTQYF.

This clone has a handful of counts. CDR3 in amino acids: CASSEREQETQYF. CDR3 DNA sequence: TGTGCCAGCAGTGAAAGGGAGCAAGAGACCCAGTACTTC. The rearrangement links TRBV6-4 to TRBJ2-5, with D possibly TRBD2 on 5 matching bases. The CDR3 length is 13 residues. CDR1 MRHNA and CDR2 SNTAGT come from the germline V gene. Trimming removed 3 bases at V and 2 bases at J, with 7 bases between.

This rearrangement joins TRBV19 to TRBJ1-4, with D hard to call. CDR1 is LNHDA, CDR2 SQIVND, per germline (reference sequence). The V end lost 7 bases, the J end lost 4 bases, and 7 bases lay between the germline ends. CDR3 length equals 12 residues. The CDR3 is CASTRDNEKLFF. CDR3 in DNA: TGTGCCAGTACCCGGGATAATGAAAAACTGTTTTTT.

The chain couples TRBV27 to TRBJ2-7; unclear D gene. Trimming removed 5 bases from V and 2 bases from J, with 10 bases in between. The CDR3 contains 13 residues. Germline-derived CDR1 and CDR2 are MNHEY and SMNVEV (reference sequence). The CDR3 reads CASSMGTTYEQYF. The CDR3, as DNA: TGTGCCAGCAGTATGGGCACTACCTACGAGCAGTACTTC.

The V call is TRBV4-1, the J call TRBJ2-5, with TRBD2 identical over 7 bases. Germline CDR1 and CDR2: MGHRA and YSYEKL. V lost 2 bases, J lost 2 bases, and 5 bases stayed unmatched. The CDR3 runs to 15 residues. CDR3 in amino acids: CASSQLAEAQETQYF. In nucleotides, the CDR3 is TGCGCCAGCAGCCAACTAGCGGAGGCGCAAGAGACCCAGTACTTC.

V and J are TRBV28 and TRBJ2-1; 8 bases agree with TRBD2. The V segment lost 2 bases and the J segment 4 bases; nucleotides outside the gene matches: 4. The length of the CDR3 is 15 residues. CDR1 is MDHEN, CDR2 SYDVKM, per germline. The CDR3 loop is CASSLTSGLYNEQFF. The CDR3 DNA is TGTGCCAGCAGTTTAACTAGCGGACTATACAATGAGCAGTTCTTC. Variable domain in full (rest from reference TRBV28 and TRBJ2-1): DVKVTQSSRYLVKRTGEKVFLECVQDMDHENMFWYRQDPGLGLRLIYFSYDVKMKEKGDIPEGYSVSREKKERFSLILESASTNQTSMYLCASSLTSGLYNEQFFGPGTRLTVL.

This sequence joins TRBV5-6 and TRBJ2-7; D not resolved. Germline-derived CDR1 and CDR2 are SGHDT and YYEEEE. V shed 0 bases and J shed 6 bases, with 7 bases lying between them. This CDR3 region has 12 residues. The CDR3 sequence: CASSLADGEQYF. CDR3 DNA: TGTGCCAGCAGCTTGGCAGACGGCGAGCAGTACTTC.

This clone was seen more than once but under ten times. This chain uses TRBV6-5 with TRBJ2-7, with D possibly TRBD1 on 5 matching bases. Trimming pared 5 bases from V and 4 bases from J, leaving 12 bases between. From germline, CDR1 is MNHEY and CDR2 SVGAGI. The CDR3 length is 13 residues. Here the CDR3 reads CASSMRQPYEQYF. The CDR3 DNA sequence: TGTGCCAGCAGTATGCGACAGCCTTACGAGCAGTACTTC.

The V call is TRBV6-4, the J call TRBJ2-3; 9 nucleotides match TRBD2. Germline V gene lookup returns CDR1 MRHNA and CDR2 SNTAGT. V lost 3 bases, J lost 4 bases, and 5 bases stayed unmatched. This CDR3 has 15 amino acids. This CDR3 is CASSEAGGRADTQYF. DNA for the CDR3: TGTGCCAGCAGTGAAGCGGGGGGCAGGGCAGATACGCAGTATTTT.

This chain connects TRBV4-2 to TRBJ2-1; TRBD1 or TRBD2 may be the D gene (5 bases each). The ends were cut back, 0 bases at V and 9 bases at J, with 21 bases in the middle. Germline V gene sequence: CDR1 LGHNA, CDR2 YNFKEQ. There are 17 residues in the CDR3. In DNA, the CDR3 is TGTGCCAGCAGCCAAGATAGCGCAGGACAACCTACAGGTGAGCAGTTCTTC. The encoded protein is CASSQDSAGQPTGEQFF.

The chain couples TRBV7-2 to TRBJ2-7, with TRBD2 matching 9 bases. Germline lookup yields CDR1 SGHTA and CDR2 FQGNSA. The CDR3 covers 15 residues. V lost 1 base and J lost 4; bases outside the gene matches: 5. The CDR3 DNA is TGTGCCAGCAGCTTAGGAGCGGGAGGCCCGTACGAGCAGTACTTC. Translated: CASSLGAGGPYEQYF. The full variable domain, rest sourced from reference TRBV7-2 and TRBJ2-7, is GAGVSQSPSNKVTEKGKDVELRCDPISGHTALYWYRQSLGQGLEFLIYFQGNSAPDKSGLPSDRFSAERTGGSVSTLTIQRTQQEDSAVYLCASSLGAGGPYEQYFGPGTRLTVT.

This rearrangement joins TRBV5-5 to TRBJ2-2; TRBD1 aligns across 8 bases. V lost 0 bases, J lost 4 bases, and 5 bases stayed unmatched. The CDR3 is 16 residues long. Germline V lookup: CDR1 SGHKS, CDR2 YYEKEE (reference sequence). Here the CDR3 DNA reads TGTGCCAGCAGCTTGGAGGACAGGGACGCCACCGGGGAGCTGTTTTTT. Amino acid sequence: CASSLEDRDATGELFF. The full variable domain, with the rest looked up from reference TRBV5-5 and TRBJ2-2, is DAGVTQSPTHLIKTRGQQVTLRCSPISGHKSVSWYQQVLGQGPQFIFQYYEKEERGRGNFPDRFSARQFPNYSSELNVNALLLGDSALYLCASSLEDRDATGELFFGEGSRLTVL.

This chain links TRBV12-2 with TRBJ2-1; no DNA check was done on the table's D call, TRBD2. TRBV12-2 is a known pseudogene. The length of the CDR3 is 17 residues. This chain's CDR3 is CASRSRYLRSSYNEQFF. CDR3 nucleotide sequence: TGTGCAAGTCGCTCCCGCTATCTTAGGAGCTCCTACAATGAGCAGTTCTTC.